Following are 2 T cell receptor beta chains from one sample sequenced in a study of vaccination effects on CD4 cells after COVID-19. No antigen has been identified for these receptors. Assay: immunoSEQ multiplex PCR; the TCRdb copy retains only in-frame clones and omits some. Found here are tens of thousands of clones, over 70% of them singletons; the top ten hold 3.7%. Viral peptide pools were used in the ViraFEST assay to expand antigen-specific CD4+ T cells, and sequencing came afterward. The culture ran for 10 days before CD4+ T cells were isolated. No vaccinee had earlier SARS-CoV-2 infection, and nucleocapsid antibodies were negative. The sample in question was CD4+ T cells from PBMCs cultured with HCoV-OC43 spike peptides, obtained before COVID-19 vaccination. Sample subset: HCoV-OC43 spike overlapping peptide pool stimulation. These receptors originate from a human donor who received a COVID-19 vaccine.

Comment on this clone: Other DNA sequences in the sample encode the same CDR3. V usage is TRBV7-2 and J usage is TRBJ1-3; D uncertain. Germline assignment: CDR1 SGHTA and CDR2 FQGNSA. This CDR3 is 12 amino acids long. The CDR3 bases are TGTGCAGCGGGAGAGATTGGAAACACCATATATTTT. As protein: CAAGEIGNTIYF.

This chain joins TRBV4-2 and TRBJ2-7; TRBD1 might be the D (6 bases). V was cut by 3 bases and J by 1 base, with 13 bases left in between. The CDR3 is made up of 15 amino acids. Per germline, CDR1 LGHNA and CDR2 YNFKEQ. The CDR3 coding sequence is TGTGCCAGCAGCCAGGCCTGGGACACGTCCTACGAGCAGTACGTC. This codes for CASSQAWDTSYEQYV.